The rows below give T cell receptor beta chains drawn from one sample of a study of sequential checkpoint blockade in melanoma. Assay used: immunoSEQ multiplex PCR; TCRdb lists only in-frame clones, some missing. The table shows under 13,000 clones, with under 60% occurring only once. The sequencing here drew on CD8+ T cells sorted from blood (inferred from file names), taken from a patient given nivolumab and ipilimumab in sequence. These receptors came from a human donor with melanoma. The CDR3 runs from the conserved cysteine through the conserved F or W. D genes are given only for firm matches. The size of a clone is reported for some rows only, either as once, few or many, or as a class for expanded clones.

clone_size j_call v_call d_call cdr3_nt cdr3_aa
- TRBJ2-3 TRBV9 TRBD2 TGTGCCAGCAGCTTTCAGGGGGGGCTAGCGGGAGGCCCGGTGGCGACAGATACGCAGTATTTT CASSFQGGLAGGPVATDTQYF
few TRBJ2-6 TRBV7-9 - TGTGCCAGCAGCCCGATGACTCTGGGGCCTCTGGGGGCCAACGTCCTGACTTTC CASSPMTLGPLGANVLTF
few TRBJ2-2 TRBV7-9 - TGTGCCAGCAGGGTCCAGGGGGAGCTGTTTTTT CASRVQGELFF
- TRBJ2-7 TRBV28 - TGTGCCAGCAACTCAGGATACGAGCAGTACTTC CASNSGYEQYF
few TRBJ2-5 TRBV27 TRBD2 TGTGCCAGCAGTTTATCGAAGGGAGGGGAGACCCAGTACTTC CASSLSKGGETQYF
- TRBJ1-5 TRBV4-2 TRBD1 TGTGCCAGCAGCCAAGGGACAGGAGTTAGCAATCAGCCCCAGCATTTT CASSQGTGVSNQPQHF
- TRBJ2-1 TRBV5-6 - TGTGCCAGCAGCTTGTCCGGGAGCCGCGAGCAGTTCTTC CASSLSGSREQFF
few TRBJ1-1 TRBV10-1 TRBD1 TGCGCCAGCAGTGAGTCGTGGACAGGGGACGCTTTCTTT CASSESWTGDAFF
once TRBJ2-1 TRBV29-1 - TGCAGCTTCTCACAGGGTCTTAGCTCCTACAATGAGCAGTTCTTC CSFSQGLSSYNEQFF
few TRBJ2-3 TRBV7-2 TRBD2 TGTGCCAGCAGCCTCTACAGCGGGAGGGCGAAAGATACGCAGTATTTT CASSLYSGRAKDTQYF
- TRBJ2-5 TRBV9 - TGTGCCAGCAGCGTAGCACGGGACGGGAGAGGGGAGACCCAGTACTTC CASSVARDGRGETQYF
- TRBJ2-3 TRBV5-4 - TGTGCCAGCAGCTTCCGAGCATTGAACACAGATACGCAGTATTTT CASSFRALNTDTQYF
- TRBJ2-7 TRBV5-4 - TGTGCCAGCAGCCTGAAAGGAGCGGAGAAACTCTACGAGCAGTACTTC CASSLKGAEKLYEQYF
- TRBJ2-1 TRBV28 TRBD2 TGTGCCAGCAGTGGACTAGCCAATGAGCAGTTCTTC CASSGLANEQFF
- TRBJ1-1 TRBV7-2 - TGTGCCAGCAGCGTCCTTAACAAGAACACTGAAGCTTTCTTT CASSVLNKNTEAFF
- TRBJ2-7 TRBV25-1 TRBD1 TGTGCCAGCAGTGAATCCCCCGGGACAGCGAGCTCCTACGAGCAGTACTTC CASSESPGTASSYEQYF
few TRBJ1-1 TRBV19 - TGTGCCAGTAGACGGGGAGGGGGCACTGAAGCTTTCTTT CASRRGGGTEAFF